These T cell receptor beta chains were read from a single sample in a study of blood T cell repertoires in COVID-19. Here immunoSEQ multiplex PCR was the method, and the copy in TCRdb shows in-frame clones only, minus some. The repertoire consists of approximately 80,000 clones, with approximately 82% occurring once and the leading ten covering less than 11%. Sequencing used peripheral blood. The receptor set was obtained from a man in his sixties with acute or convalescent COVID-19. Each CDR3 is given with its conserved first and last residue. The order of the fields is V gene, clone size, J gene, CDR3 protein. For some rows the clone size is stated as once, few or many, or as a class when expanded; others skip it.

V: TRBV9; size: -; J: TRBJ1-6; CDR3: CASSVEGHKDSPLHF
V: TRBV18; size: -; J: TRBJ2-2; CDR3: CASSPQAGAFGGELFF
V: TRBV2; size: -; J: TRBJ1-4; CDR3: CASRSQGGAEKLFF
V: TRBV19; size: -; J: TRBJ1-4; CDR3: CASTPMGRNLNEKLFF
V: TRBV25-1; size: once; J: TRBJ1-2; CDR3: CASSGDRVGNYGYTF
V: TRBV3-1/TRBV3-2; size: -; J: TRBJ1-2; CDR3: CASSHGEGAGYGYTF
V: TRBV7-8; size: -; J: TRBJ2-2; CDR3: CASSSRTANGELFF
V: TRBV18; size: -; J: TRBJ2-1; CDR3: CASSPTVLLQGSEQFF
V: TRBV7-2; size: -; J: TRBJ2-5; CDR3: CASSLASSGGVQETQYF
V: TRBV11-2; size: -; J: TRBJ2-7; CDR3: CASSLDFPGGYEQYF
V: TRBV14; size: -; J: TRBJ1-6; CDR3: CASSPRANSPLHF
V: TRBV10-3; size: -; J: TRBJ1-2; CDR3: CAISESGGGGYGYTF
V: TRBV28; size: -; J: TRBJ2-1; CDR3: CASSYGQGTSYNEQFF
V: TRBV11-2; size: -; J: TRBJ1-6; CDR3: CASSFPRGGKSYNSPLHF
V: TRBV7-3; size: -; J: TRBJ1-2; CDR3: CASSPGQNYGYTF
V: TRBV19; size: -; J: TRBJ1-1; CDR3: CASALGAHTEAFF
V: TRBV5-1; size: -; J: TRBJ2-5; CDR3: CASSTSGGAQETQYF
V: TRBV18; size: -; J: TRBJ2-3; CDR3: CASSRDTDTQYF
V: TRBV6-6; size: -; J: TRBJ2-1; CDR3: CASSYGTGSFLNEQFF
V: TRBV5-6; size: -; J: TRBJ2-1; CDR3: CASSYERESGEQFF
V: TRBV4-3; size: -; J: TRBJ1-3; CDR3: CASSKGTIGRTSGNTIYF
V: TRBV18; size: -; J: TRBJ1-3; CDR3: CASSPYWTGGVTSGNTIYF
V: TRBV28; size: -; J: TRBJ2-1; CDR3: CASSLEWRISQAGSYNEQFF
V: TRBV6-5; size: once; J: TRBJ1-1; CDR3: CASRSPGGTEAFF
V: TRBV19; size: -; J: TRBJ2-7; CDR3: CASSIGGTGGNYEQYF
V: TRBV9; size: -; J: TRBJ2-2; CDR3: CASSPTSGGSGGELFF
V: TRBV2; size: -; J: TRBJ2-2; CDR3: CASSEASGTGELFF
V: TRBV21-1; size: -; J: TRBJ2-7; CDR3: CASSKAPAVTGEQYF
V: TRBV4-2; size: -; J: TRBJ2-2; CDR3: CASSQGGRNGELFF
V: TRBV27; size: -; J: TRBJ2-2; CDR3: CASSLRANTGELFF
V: TRBV21-1; size: -; J: TRBJ1-2; CDR3: CASSKEGPPDVYGYTF
V: TRBV7-9; size: -; J: TRBJ1-5; CDR3: CASTLSGQTNQPQHF
V: TRBV27; size: -; J: TRBJ1-4; CDR3: CASSQTGTREKLFF
V: TRBV4-1; size: -; J: TRBJ2-3; CDR3: CASSPRVAGVISTDTQYF
V: TRBV6-5; size: -; J: TRBJ1-1; CDR3: CASSPGQVIHEAFF